The clone carrying this T cell receptor beta chain appeared a single time. Sequenced by immunoSEQ multiplex PCR; TCRdb stores in-frame clones only, minus some. Of 60,000 to 75,000 clones listed, about 90% were seen once; the top ten hold under 4%. Germline values: CDR1 SNHLY, CDR2 FYNNEI. The V and J ends lost 11 bases and 3 bases, in that order; junction bases with no gene match: 13. The CDR3 has 16 residues. The data derive from a study of T cells after somatic rescue of genetic block. Input material: peripheral blood mononuclear cells (PBMCs). The receptor comes from a man in his forties. The V gene is TRBV2, the J gene TRBJ1-1; 12 nucleotides match TRBD1. Written as DNA, the CDR3 is TGTGCCGCATCTTTCGGGACAGGGGGCAAAGACACTGAAGCTTTCTTT. Its protein is CAASFGTGGKDTEAFF.